This T cell receptor beta chain came from a study of blood T cell repertoires in COVID-19. Per the germline V gene, CDR1 is MNHNY and CDR2 is SVGAGI (reference sequence). The CDR3 is made up of 14 amino acids. The V and J ends lost 5 bases and 3 bases respectively, with 10 bases between them. Repertoires were generated with immunoSEQ multiplex PCR, while TCRdb's copy carries only in-frame clones and drops some. The table lists approximately 100,000 clones, approximately 81% of them singletons, with 1.5% to 2% in the top ten. The chain joins TRBV6-6 to TRBJ1-4; D remains unclear. Input material: peripheral blood. This TCR was sampled from a woman between 70 and 85 years old with active or convalescent COVID-19. The CDR3 nucleotides are TGTGCCAGCAGTACTGGCAGGCCTAATGAAAAACTGTTTTTT. This sequence encodes CASSTGRPNEKLFF.